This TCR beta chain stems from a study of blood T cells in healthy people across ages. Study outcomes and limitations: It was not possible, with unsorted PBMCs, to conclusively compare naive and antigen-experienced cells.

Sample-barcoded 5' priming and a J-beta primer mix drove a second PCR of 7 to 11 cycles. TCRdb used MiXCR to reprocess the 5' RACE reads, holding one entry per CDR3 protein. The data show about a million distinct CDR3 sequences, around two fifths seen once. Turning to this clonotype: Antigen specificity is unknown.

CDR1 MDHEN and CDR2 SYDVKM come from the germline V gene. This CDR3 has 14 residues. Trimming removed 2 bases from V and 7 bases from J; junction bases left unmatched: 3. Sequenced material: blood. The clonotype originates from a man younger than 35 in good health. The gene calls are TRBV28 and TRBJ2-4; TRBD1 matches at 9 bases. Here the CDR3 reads CASSLDRGNNIQYF. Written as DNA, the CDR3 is TGTGCCAGCAGTTTAGACAGGGGGAACAACATTCAGTACTTC.